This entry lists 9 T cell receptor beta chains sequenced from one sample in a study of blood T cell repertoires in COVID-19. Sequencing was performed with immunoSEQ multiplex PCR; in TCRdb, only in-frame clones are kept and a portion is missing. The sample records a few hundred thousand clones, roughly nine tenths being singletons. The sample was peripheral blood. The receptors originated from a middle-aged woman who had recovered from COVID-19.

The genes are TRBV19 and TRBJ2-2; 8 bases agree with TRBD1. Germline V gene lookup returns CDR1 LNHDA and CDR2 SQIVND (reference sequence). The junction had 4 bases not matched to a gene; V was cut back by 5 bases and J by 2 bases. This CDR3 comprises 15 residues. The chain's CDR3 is CASSFQGANTGELFF. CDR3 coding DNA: TGTGCCAGTAGTTTCCAGGGGGCCAACACCGGGGAGCTGTTTTTT.

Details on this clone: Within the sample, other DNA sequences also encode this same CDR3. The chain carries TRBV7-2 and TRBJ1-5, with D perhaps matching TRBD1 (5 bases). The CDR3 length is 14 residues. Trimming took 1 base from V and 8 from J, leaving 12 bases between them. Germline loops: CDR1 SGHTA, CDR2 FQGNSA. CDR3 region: CASSLERGLKPQHF. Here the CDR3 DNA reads TGTGCCAGCAGCTTAGAGAGGGGACTGAAGCCCCAGCATTTT.

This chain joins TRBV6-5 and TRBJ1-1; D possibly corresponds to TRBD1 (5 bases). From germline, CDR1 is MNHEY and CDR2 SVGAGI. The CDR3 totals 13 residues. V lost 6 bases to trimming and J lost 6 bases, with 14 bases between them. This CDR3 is CASRGYGGAEAFF. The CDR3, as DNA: TGTGCCAGCAGGGGATACGGGGGGGCTGAAGCTTTCTTT.

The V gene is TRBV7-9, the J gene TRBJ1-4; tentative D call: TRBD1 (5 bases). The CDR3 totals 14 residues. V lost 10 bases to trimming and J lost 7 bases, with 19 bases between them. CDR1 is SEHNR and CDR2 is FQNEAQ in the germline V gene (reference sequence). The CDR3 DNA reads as TGTGCCACGGCGGTAGGGGTTGATGGTGAAAAACTGTTTTTT. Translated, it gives CATAVGVDGEKLFF.

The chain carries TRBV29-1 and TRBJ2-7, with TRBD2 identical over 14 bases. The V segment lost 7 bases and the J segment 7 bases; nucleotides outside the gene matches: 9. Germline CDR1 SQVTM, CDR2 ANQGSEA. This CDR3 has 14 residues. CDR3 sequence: CSGMTSGGAGEQYF. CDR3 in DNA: TGCAGCGGTATGACTAGCGGGGGGGCCGGAGAGCAGTACTTC.

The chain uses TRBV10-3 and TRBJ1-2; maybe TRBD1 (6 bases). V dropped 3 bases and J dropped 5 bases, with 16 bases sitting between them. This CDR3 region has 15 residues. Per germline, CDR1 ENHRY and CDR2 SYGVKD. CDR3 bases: TGTGCCATCAGTGAAACCCGACAGGCGTCTTATGGCTACACCTTC. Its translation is CAISETRQASYGYTF.

CDR3 DNA sequence: TGCAGCGTTGAGGAGGGACAGGGGGCTGGGGCCAACGTCCTGACTTTC. Translating it yields CSVEEGQGAGANVLTF. J is TRBJ2-6 and V is TRBV29-1, with 11 bases matching TRBD1. This CDR3 is 16 amino acids long. Germline V CDR1 and CDR2: SQVTM, ANQGSEA. The J segment lost 2 bases and the V segment lost 3 bases, leaving 3 bases of the junction unmatched.

DNA for the CDR3: TGTGCCAGCAGTGAATTTGGGAGGACTGAAGCTTTCTTT. This encodes CASSEFGRTEAFF. The chain joins TRBV25-1 to TRBJ1-1; D unresolved. Germline V gives CDR1 MGHDK, CDR2 SYGVNS. This CDR3 is built from 13 residues. The germline V and J ends were trimmed by 1 base and 5 bases, with 8 bases remaining between them.

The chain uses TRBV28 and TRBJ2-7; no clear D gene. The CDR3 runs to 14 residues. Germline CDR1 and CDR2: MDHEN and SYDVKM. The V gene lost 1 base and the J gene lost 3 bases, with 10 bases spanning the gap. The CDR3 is CASSLSGPLYEQYF. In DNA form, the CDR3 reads TGTGCCAGCAGTTTATCGGGTCCCCTCTACGAGCAGTACTTC.